A selection of T cell receptor beta chains follows, all from one sample in a study of beta chain features in type 1 diabetes. This table comes from immunoSEQ multiplex PCR, and its TCRdb copy is limited to in-frame clones, with some not included. The sample carries 900,000 or so clones, roughly 16% recorded once. The sample consisted of naive CD4+ T cells from blood. The source of these receptors is a woman between 18 and 30 years old in good health. Both conserved end residues are part of each CDR3. A D gene is named only where the DNA matches it firmly. Clone size is shown for a subset of rows, as once, few, many or a class of expanded clone.

V gene	clone size	J gene	D gene	CDR3 DNA	CDR3 protein
TRBV27	NA	TRBJ2-1	NA	TGTGCCATCGGGAGTACGAGGTTGAATGAGCAGTTCTTC	CAIGSTRLNEQFF
TRBV10-3	few	TRBJ2-3	NA	TGTGCCATCAGGAATACTGCACTCGGCACAGATACGCAGTATTTT	CAIRNTALGTDTQYF
TRBV28	NA	TRBJ1-2	TRBD1	TGTGCCAGCAATCTCTACAGGGGAGAGGACTATGGCTACACCTTC	CASNLYRGEDYGYTF
TRBV6-5	NA	TRBJ2-5	TRBD1	TGTGCCAGCAGCCACGGGACAGCCCAAGAGACCCAGTACTTC	CASSHGTAQETQYF
TRBV15	NA	TRBJ2-6	NA	TGTGCCACCAGCTTGAGGAGGGGGCTTGGGGCCAACGTCCTGACTTTC	CATSLRRGLGANVLTF
TRBV7-8	NA	TRBJ2-5	NA	TGTGCCAGCAGACGGGGTTACCAAGAGACCCAGTACTTC	CASRRGYQETQYF
TRBV5-4	NA	TRBJ2-1	TRBD2	TGTGCCAGCAGCCCGGAGATAGCGGGATTTACCTACAATGAGCAGTTCTTC	CASSPEIAGFTYNEQFF
TRBV28	few	TRBJ2-2	NA	TGTGCCAGTACAAATTTCAGGTCCGGGGAGCTGTTTTTT	CASTNFRSGELFF
TRBV27	NA	TRBJ2-7	TRBD1	TGTGCCAGCAGTACCCGACAGGGGAACTCCTACGAGCAGTACTTC	CASSTRQGNSYEQYF
TRBV19	NA	TRBJ2-1	NA	TGTGCCAGTAGTATAGCGAGGGGAGTATTCAATGAGCAGTTCTTC	CASSIARGVFNEQFF
TRBV21-1	NA	TRBJ1-5	NA	TGTGCCAGCAGGTCAGGTATCGGAGGTCAGCCCCAGCATTTT	CASRSGIGGQPQHF
TRBV7-2	NA	TRBJ2-7	NA	TGTGCCAGCAGCGACATGACTAACGGGGACTACGAGCAGTACTTC	CASSDMTNGDYEQYF
TRBV4-1	NA	TRBJ2-4	TRBD2	TGCGCCAGCAGCCAAGCGGGGCTAGCGGGAGACATTCAGTACTTC	CASSQAGLAGDIQYF
TRBV28	few	TRBJ2-6	TRBD1	TGTGCCAGCTCGACAGGGGCCCTTGGGGCCAACGTCCTGACTTTC	CASSTGALGANVLTF
TRBV28	NA	TRBJ1-2	NA	TGTGCCAGCAGTTTATCGAGGGTCCGCAACTATGGCTACACCTTC	CASSLSRVRNYGYTF
TRBV11-3	NA	TRBJ2-1	NA	TGTGCCAGCAGCTTAGGCGGGCCAGCGGGTGAGCAGTTCTTC	CASSLGGPAGEQFF
TRBV11-2	NA	TRBJ2-1	NA	TGTGCCAGCAGCTTAACCGGTTCGACCTACAATGAGCAGTTCTTC	CASSLTGSTYNEQFF
TRBV6-1	NA	TRBJ2-1	TRBD2	TGTGCCAGCAGAGAACTAGCGGGAGGGCCTTCAAGAGGTGAGCAGTTCTTC	CASRELAGGPSRGEQFF
TRBV6-5	few	TRBJ2-6	TRBD1	TGTGCCAGCAGTCGTGACAGGGTCGGGGCCAACGTCCTGACTTTC	CASSRDRVGANVLTF
TRBV27	few	TRBJ2-1	TRBD2	TGTGCCAGCAGTTTACTAGCGGGAGTTTACAATGAGCAGTTCTTC	CASSLLAGVYNEQFF
TRBV7-2	few	TRBJ1-5	NA	TGTGCCAGCAGCGCAGGGGCGGCGAATCAGCCCCAGCATTTT	CASSAGAANQPQHF
TRBV15	NA	TRBJ2-7	TRBD1	TGTGCCACCAGCAGGGGGGACAGCCGATCAACCTACGAGCAGTACTTC	CATSRGDSRSTYEQYF
TRBV11-2	NA	TRBJ2-7	NA	TGTGCCAGCAGCTTAGTCCGCGAGCAGTACTTC	CASSLVREQYF
TRBV4-2	NA	TRBJ2-1	NA	TGTGCCAGCAGCCAAAAGAGGGGGTCTGAGGGAGGGCCCTACAATGAGCAGTTCTTC	CASSQKRGSEGGPYNEQFF
TRBV5-1	few	TRBJ2-1	TRBD2	TGCGCCAGCAGCCTTCTAGCGGGAGGTACCTCCTACAATGAGCAGTTCTTC	CASSLLAGGTSYNEQFF
TRBV14	NA	TRBJ1-5	NA	TGTGCCAGCAGCCAAGGACCGCATCAGCCCCAGCATTTT	CASSQGPHQPQHF
TRBV7-9	NA	TRBJ2-3	TRBD2	TGTGCCAGCAGCCCGACGATTGCCCAGCGGGATTGGGTTACGCAGTATTTT	CASSPTIAQRDWVTQYF
TRBV5-6	NA	TRBJ2-3	NA	TGTGCCAGCAGCTCCGGACAGAATACGCAGTATTTT	CASSSGQNTQYF
TRBV9	once	TRBJ2-5	TRBD1	TGTGCCAGCAGCTCCAATACAGGGGAAGAGACCCAGTACTTC	CASSSNTGEETQYF
TRBV20-1	NA	TRBJ2-7	NA	TGCAGTGCTCGGGGGTTAGGCGAGCAGTACTTC	CSARGLGEQYF
TRBV9	few	TRBJ2-3	NA	TGTGCCAGCAGCGTCCGGGGACTTCCATTCACAGATACGCAGTATTTT	CASSVRGLPFTDTQYF
TRBV19	few	TRBJ2-7	NA	TGTGCCAGTAGTATGTCCGGAGGGGGCGAGCAGTACTTC	CASSMSGGGEQYF
TRBV28	NA	TRBJ2-5	NA	TGTGCCAGCAGTTTCGACCCCAAGGGACGAAAAGAGACCCAGTACTTC	CASSFDPKGRKETQYF
TRBV7-2	NA	TRBJ2-2	NA	TGTGCCAGCAGCCCGCGCCAGAGGACCGGGGAGCTGTTTTTT	CASSPRQRTGELFF
TRBV19	few	TRBJ2-3	NA	TGTGCCAGTAGGACTCCGGGAGTGGCAGATACGCAGTATTTT	CASRTPGVADTQYF
TRBV11-3	NA	TRBJ2-1	TRBD2	TGTGCCAGCAGCTTGACTAGCGGGAGGGGCAATGAGCAGTTCTTC	CASSLTSGRGNEQFF
TRBV29-1	NA	TRBJ2-2	TRBD1	TGCAGCGTCAGAACCCGGACAGGGGACACCGGGGAGCTGTTTTTT	CSVRTRTGDTGELFF
TRBV5-1	NA	TRBJ2-3	TRBD2	TGCGCCAGCAGCCTATTCACTAGCGCAGATACGCAGTATTTT	CASSLFTSADTQYF
TRBV6-5	NA	TRBJ2-1	NA	TGTGCCAGCAGTTTCAGGGAACTAGGGGATTACAATGAGCAGTTCTTC	CASSFRELGDYNEQFF
TRBV7-9	NA	TRBJ1-2	TRBD1	TGTGCCAGCAGCTTAGCCGGAGGGGGCGGACACGGCTACACCTTC	CASSLAGGGGHGYTF
TRBV9	few	TRBJ2-3	TRBD1	TGTGCCAGCAGCGTAGCAGGGGGCAACGCAGATACGCAGTATTTT	CASSVAGGNADTQYF
TRBV5-6	NA	TRBJ2-6	NA	TGTGCCAGCAGCCTTGTCGGGTCTGGGGCCAACGTCCTGACTTTC	CASSLVGSGANVLTF
TRBV2	few	TRBJ2-5	TRBD2	TGTGCCAGCAACCCAACTAGCGGGGTACAAGAGACCCAGTACTTC	CASNPTSGVQETQYF
TRBV18	NA	TRBJ2-7	TRBD2	TGTGCCAGCTCACCTGGACTAGCGGGAAACAACGAGCAGTACTTC	CASSPGLAGNNEQYF
TRBV11-2	few	TRBJ2-7	NA	TGTGCCAGCAGCTTAGATCCCAACCGTAGGGGCTACGAGCAGTACTTC	CASSLDPNRRGYEQYF
TRBV5-1	NA	TRBJ2-5	NA	TGCGCCAGCAAAAAGGGACGGACTCAAGAGACCCAGTACTTC	CASKKGRTQETQYF
TRBV28	few	TRBJ2-7	TRBD2	TGTGCCAGCAGTTTATATAGACTAGCGGGAGCCCCCCCACAGGAGCAGTACTTC	CASSLYRLAGAPPQEQYF
TRBV18	NA	TRBJ2-7	NA	TGTGCCAGCTCACCGGGGGGAGGGACACCCCACGAGTACGAGCAGTACTTC	CASSPGGGTPHEYEQYF
TRBV5-8	few	TRBJ1-1	TRBD1	TGTGCCAGCAGAACCAACAGGGGCCCTTTTATGAACACTGAAGCTTTCTTT	CASRTNRGPFMNTEAFF
TRBV7-2	few	TRBJ2-7	TRBD2	TGTGCCAGCAGCGCTTCTAGCGGGAGGGCGTACGAGCAGTACTTC	CASSASSGRAYEQYF